Each of the 28 T cell receptor delta chains below was sequenced from the same sample in a study of γδ T cells in repeated Plasmodium falciparum infection (dated by TCRdb to the early 2020s). The library was generated by multiplex PCR. The listed sequencing device is Illumina MiSeq. TCRdb called clones from the public reads with CATT, and repeated DNA sequences were later combined into one row. The sample data list 50,000 or so delta-chain clones, and about 1.5% of these were observed just once. About 9.1% of the sample goes to the ten largest clones. For bulk TCR repertoire analysis, Vgamma9/Vdelta2+ and Vdelta2-negative gammadelta T cell populations were isolated by flow sorting from peripheral blood mononuclear cells. Sequences were obtained from gamma-delta T cells from blood. These receptors all come from a pool of human donors (malaria-infected and uninfected, not separated).

To note about this clone: This DNA translates differently at residue 2 from the TCRdb protein, which is that of a much larger clone; a read error is likely, and the protein shown is the DNA's own translation. The rearrangement uses TRDV3 and TRDJ1; 9 bases match TRDD3. The CDR3 extends over 17 amino acids. From germline, CDR1 is TVYSNPD and CDR2 GDNSRS (reference sequence). DNA for the CDR3: TGTTCCTTTAAGGAGGGTTACTGGGGGAGGTACACCGATAAACTCATCTTT. This translates into CSFKEGYWGRYTDKLIF.

For this clone: The amino acid sequence in TCRdb belongs to a much larger clone and departs from this DNA's translation at residue 8, likely a sequencing read error; the sequence shown is translated from the DNA. V and J are TRDV1 and TRDJ1; D gene uncertain. V was cut by 2 bases and J by 7 bases, with 8 bases left in between. The germline CDR1 and CDR2 sequences are TSWWSYY and QGS. CDR3 size: 12 residues. The CDR3 loop is CALGELRCKLIF. CDR3 DNA sequence: TGTGCTCTTGGGGAATTGCGGTGTAAACTCATCTTT.

Concerning this clone: A far larger clone is one base from this, pointing to a likely read error. In the same sample, other DNA sequences code for this CDR3. The chain is built from TRDV1 and TRDJ1, with 9 nucleotides matching TRDD3. Matching the DNA to germline supplied the J gene, which TCRdb does not give. From germline, CDR1 is TSWWSYY and CDR2 QGS. CDR3 length: 22 amino acids. The CDR3 here is CALGIRNVRPTLLGDLRGKLIF. The CDR3 nucleotides are TGTGCCCTTGGGATTCGCAACGTCCGTCCTACCTTACTGGGGGACCTAAGAGGTAAACTCATCTTT.

Turning to this clone: TCRdb's protein for this DNA is that of a much larger clone and differs from the translation at residue 9, likely a read error; the protein shown is the DNA translation. V usage is TRDV1 and J usage is TRDJ1, with D possibly TRDD3 on 5 matching bases. TCRdb supplies no J gene; here it was assigned by aligning the nucleotide sequence to germline. Germline assignment: CDR1 TSWWSYY and CDR2 QGS. Trimming removed 3 bases from V and 0 bases from J, with 14 bases in between. The CDR3 consists of 16 residues. CDR3 coding DNA: TGTGCTCTTGGGGAGGAGATACCCTTGTACACCGATAAACTCATCTTT. This codes for CALGEEIPLYTDKLIF.

This clone was seen a few times. A far larger clone differs by one base, so this is likely a read error. Other DNA sequences in the same sample also yield this CDR3. With the J gene uncalled, the V gene is TRDV3. CDR1 is TVYSNPD, CDR2 GDNSRS, per germline (reference sequence). The CDR3 has 10 residues. The chain's CDR3 is CAFRLSKLIF. The DNA for the CDR3 is TGTGCCTTTCGATTGAGTAAGCTCATCTTT.

This clone was seen a handful of times. TCRdb lists the protein of a much larger clone for this DNA, which differs at residue 14, so this is likely a read error; the protein given here is translated from the DNA itself. The chain employs TRDV2 and TRDJ3; a possible D gene is TRDD3 (6 bases). TCRdb does not report a J gene; here it was assigned by matching the DNA to germline references. The CDR3 is 20 residues long. Germline V gene sequence: CDR1 GEAIGNYY, CDR2 EKD. In DNA form, the CDR3 reads TGTGCCTGTGACCTCCTCTCGGACGTCCCCCGCTCCTGGGGCACCCGACAGATGTTTTTC. Its protein product is CACDLLSDVPRSWGTRQMFF.

This clone was seen a handful of times. TCRdb assigns this DNA the protein of a much larger clone, which departs from its translation at residue 13; this likely reflects a read error, and the protein shown comes from translating the DNA. The gene calls are TRDV1 and TRDJ1; TRDD3 aligns across 10 bases. The J gene is not listed in TCRdb, so it was assigned here from a DNA match to germline. V lost 2 bases and J lost 7; bases outside the gene matches: 13. This CDR3 has 17 amino acids. CDR1 and CDR2 from the germline V gene are TSWWSYY and QGS. Written as DNA, the CDR3 is TGTGCTCTTGGGGAAAAAGGGGGATACGCGGTCCCCGGTAAACTCATCTTT. It is translated as CALGEKGGYAVPGKLIF.

In regard to this clone: TCRdb records a much larger clone's protein for this DNA, with a difference at residue 19 that likely arises from a read error; the protein given is the translation of the DNA. The V gene is listed as TRDV1; no J gene was called; the table's D call of TRDD3 was not tested on the DNA. CDR3 length: 21 amino acids. Germline-derived CDR1 and CDR2 are TSWWSYY and QGS. For the CDR3, the DNA is TGTGCTCTTGGGGAGGTTAGGGGTAAACTGGGGGATACGCCGGGGACCGATAAACACATCTTT. Protein product: CALGEVRGKLGDTPGTDKHIF.

This clone was picked up a small number of times. It differs at one base from a far larger clone, so likely a read error. Other DNA sequences in the sample encode the same CDR3. The V and J genes are TRDV1 and TRDJ1; 9 bases align to TRDD2. The J gene, absent from TCRdb, was called here by matching the DNA to germline. This CDR3 contains 25 residues. The ends lost 3 bases at V and 2 bases at J; junction bases unmatched: 34. Germline-derived CDR1 and CDR2 are TSWWSYY and QGS. The CDR3 DNA reads as TGTGCTCTTGGGGAGCGTCCTTCCTACGGATGCGACGGTATCCTCCCCGAAGAGCCTACCGATAAACTCATCTTT. Its translation: CALGERPSYGCDGILPEEPTDKLIF.

A note on this clone: For this DNA, TCRdb reports the protein of a much larger clone, which diverges at residue 11, most likely from a read error; the protein presented here is translated directly from the DNA. The sample contains more than one DNA sequence encoding this CDR3. This rearrangement joins TRDV2 to TRDJ1, with 12 bases aligning to TRDD3. TCRdb carries no J gene annotation; the J gene was assigned here by matching the DNA with germline. V lost 3 bases, J lost 0 bases, and 7 bases stayed unmatched. Germline CDR1 reads GEAIGNYY; CDR2 reads EKD. CDR3 length: 17 residues. CDR3 DNA sequence: TGTGCCTGTGACCCAGTACTGGGGGATACCCACACCGATAAACTCATCTTT. Residues: CACDPVLGDTHTDKLIF.

This clone showed up just a few times. A read error likely explains this, since a far larger clone differs by one base. Other DNA sequences in this specimen translate into the identical CDR3. The CDR3 DNA reads as TGTGCTCTTGGGGAAACGGGGACGGTCGTACAAAACACCGATAAACTCATCTTT. It codes for CALGETGTVVQNTDKLIF. The J gene is TRDJ1, the V gene TRDV1; maybe TRDD3 (5 bases). The J gene was not available in TCRdb and was assigned here by matching the DNA to germline segments. CDR1 is TSWWSYY, CDR2 QGS, per germline. Deletions cut 2 bases from V and 0 bases from J, with 19 bases between. This CDR3 contains 18 residues.

This clone showed up many times. At one end the junction does not follow the germline gene, possibly because of a read error. Other DNA sequences in this specimen translate into the identical CDR3. The chain combines TRDV1 with TRDJ2, with D perhaps assigned TRDD2 or TRDD3 (5 bases each). Germline lookup yields CDR1 TSWWSYY and CDR2 QGS. The CDR3 runs to 23 residues. The CDR3 DNA reads TGTGCTCTTGGGGAACTGTTGCCTCTCCTATACTACTTGGGGCCCTCTTTGACGGCACAACTCTTCTTT. Its translation is CALGELLPLLYYLGPSLTAQLFF.

This clone was detected many times. TCRdb attributes to this sequence the protein of a much larger clone, which differs from the DNA translation at residue 3; a read error is likely, and the protein displayed is translated from the DNA. The chain recombines TRDV1 with TRDJ1; TRDD3 matches 9 bases. Here the J gene came from matching the DNA to germline, since TCRdb omits it. This CDR3 region has 18 residues. Germline values: CDR1 TSWWSYY, CDR2 QGS. CDR3 residues: CAPGELPGDTSCTDKLIF. The CDR3 DNA reads TGTGCTCCTGGGGAACTACCGGGGGATACCTCGTGCACCGATAAACTCATCTTT.

With regard to this clone: The TCRdb protein comes from a much larger clone and disagrees with this DNA's translation at residue 4, likely due to a read error; the protein given here is derived from the DNA. The chain recombines TRDV1 with TRDJ1; TRDD3 matches at 8 bases. The J gene, left out of TCRdb, was set here by checking the DNA against germline. The CDR3 totals 19 residues. The germline gives CDR1 TSWWSYY, CDR2 QGS. The V and J ends lost 7 bases and 2 bases, in that order; junction bases with no gene match: 21. The CDR3 sequence: CALEGSLRGGYVQTDKLIF. The DNA for the CDR3 is TGTGCTCTTGAGGGATCACTACGCGGGGGATATGTTCAAACCGATAAACTCATCTTT.

This clone was counted only a few times. This DNA translates differently at residue 15 from the TCRdb protein, which is that of a much larger clone; a read error is likely, and the protein shown is the DNA's own translation. The V gene corresponds to TRDV2; no J gene was called; TRDD3, as called in the table, went unchecked against the DNA. Germline V CDR1 and CDR2: GEAIGNYY, EKD. CDR3 length equals 16 residues. The CDR3 sequence is CACEPAAKWGRDKLTF. For the CDR3, the DNA is TGTGCCTGTGAACCTGCGGCCAAATGGGGGAGAGATAAACTCACCTTT.

On this clone itself: The protein held in TCRdb is that of a much larger clone and does not match this DNA's translation at residue 4, likely because of a read error; the protein shown is translated from the DNA. V gene TRDV1 combines with J gene TRDJ1; TRDD3 agrees at 8 bases. Germline matching of the DNA provided the J gene here, since TCRdb leaves it blank. Germline loops: CDR1 TSWWSYY, CDR2 QGS. This CDR3 has 21 residues. This CDR3 reads CALWERPFFPLLLGDTDKLIF. In nucleotides, the CDR3 is TGTGCTCTTTGGGAACGGCCCTTTTTCCCACTTTTACTGGGGGACACCGATAAACTCATCTTT.

This clone was detected a few times. This is likely an artifact of a read error, given a far larger clone one base away. Distinct nucleotide sequences in the sample also encode this CDR3. V gene assignment gives TRDV1, but the J gene was left uncalled; TRDD3 is the table's D call, not checked against the DNA. The CDR3 has 20 amino acids. Germline V gene sequence: CDR1 TSWWSYY, CDR2 QGS. CDR3 protein: CALGDLILFSGGTYTDKLIF. Here the CDR3 DNA reads TGTGCTCTTGGGGATCTTATACTCTTTTCTGGGGGAACGTACACCGATAAACTCATCTTC.

This clone was detected a few times. TCRdb's protein, taken from a much larger clone, differs from this DNA's translation at residue 18, likely owing to a read error; the protein displayed comes from the DNA. This rearrangement joins TRDV1 to TRDJ1, with TRDD3 matching 12 bases. Germline assignment: CDR1 TSWWSYY and CDR2 QGS. CDR3 length: 21 residues. CDR3 region: CALGERPGVLWGIRFRDRLIF. The CDR3 DNA sequence: TGTGCTCTTGGGGAACGACCGGGTGTGCTCTGGGGGATACGGTTTCGCGATAGACTCATCTTT.

This clone has a count of ten or more. This chain uses TRDV3 with TRDJ1, with 7 nucleotides matching TRDD3. Per germline, CDR1 TVYSNPD and CDR2 GDNSRS (reference sequence). The CDR3 extends over 17 amino acids. V dropped 3 bases and J dropped 0; count of bases not matched to a gene: 16. The chain's CDR3 is CALSARMRDTHTDKLIF. Written as DNA, the CDR3 is TGTGCCTTGTCGGCCAGGATGAGGGATACCCACACCGATAAACTCATCTTT.

Note on this clone: TCRdb pairs this DNA with a much larger clone's protein that differs at residue 16, likely a read error; the protein shown was translated from the DNA. The J gene has no call, while the V gene is TRDV1; the table's D call, TRDD3, was not checked against the DNA. The CDR3 totals 18 residues. Per germline, CDR1 TSWWSYY and CDR2 QGS. The CDR3 nucleotides are TGTGCTCTTGGGTTCTACGAATCTGGGGGATTGTACACCGATAAACCCATCTTT. This encodes CALGFYESGGLYTDKPIF.

The sample holds a few counts of this clone. TCRdb's protein, taken from a much larger clone, differs from this DNA's translation at residue 20, likely owing to a read error; the protein displayed comes from the DNA. The CDR3 sequence is CALGPLPSRKAYELGIRVDRLIF. CDR3 coding DNA: TGTGCTCTTGGCCCATTACCCAGCCGCAAAGCCTACGAGCTGGGGATACGCGTCGATAGACTCATCTTT. The chain is built from TRDV1 and TRDJ1; 9 nucleotides agree with TRDD3. The J gene, missing from TCRdb, was assigned here through DNA to germline matching. In germline, CDR1 is TSWWSYY, CDR2 QGS. The CDR3 is 23 amino acids.

The table lists this clone with a few counts. The protein TCRdb lists belongs to a much larger clone and differs from this DNA's translation at residue 7, which points to a read error; the protein shown is made from the DNA. The chain recombines TRDV3 with TRDJ1; D not resolved. This CDR3 region has 15 residues. V was clipped by 0 bases and J by 2 bases, with 16 bases between them. The germline CDR1 and CDR2 sequences are TVYSNPD and GDNSRS (reference sequence). CDR3 DNA: TGTGCCTTTAGTACCGCCTGCTCCCTTACCGATAAACTCATCTTT. The encoded protein is CAFSTACSLTDKLIF.

The table lists this clone with many counts. The chain combines TRDV2 with TRDJ1; 12 bases are a match to TRDD3. Germline V lookup: CDR1 GEAIGNYY, CDR2 EKD. The junction had 23 bases not matched to a gene; V was cut back by 1 base and J by 0 bases. The CDR3 contains 23 residues. The CDR3: CACDTLNSLQPGGYGGNTDKLIF. The CDR3 DNA follows: TGTGCCTGTGACACTTTAAACTCCCTCCAACCTGGGGGATACGGGGGGAACACCGATAAACTCATCTTT.

As for this clone: This likely reflects a read error, since a far larger clone is one base away. The sample has other DNA sequences that encode this CDR3 too. No J gene was called, and the V gene is TRDV1; TRDD3 is the table's D call and was not checked against the DNA. The CDR3 contains 17 residues. CDR1 is TSWWSYY, CDR2 QGS, per germline. DNA of the CDR3: TGTGCTCTTGGGACTTCTACAAACTGGGAGAACACCGATAAACTTATCTTT. As protein: CALGTSTNWENTDKLIF.

About this clone itself: TCRdb's protein, taken from a much larger clone, differs from this DNA's translation at residue 10, likely owing to a read error; the protein displayed comes from the DNA. The chain uses TRDV1 and TRDJ2; 9 bases match TRDD3. Here the J gene came from matching the DNA to germline, since TCRdb omits it. The CDR3 extends over 26 amino acids. The germline gives CDR1 TSWWSYY, CDR2 QGS. Germline trimming cut 0 bases from V and 0 bases from J; bases unmatched to any gene: 29. CDR3 DNA: TGTGCTCTTGGGGAACTAGGATGGACAAGGTTCCTATCGGACTGGGGGAGACAAACTTTGACAGCACAACTCTTCTTT. This encodes CALGELGWTRFLSDWGRQTLTAQLFF.

As to this clone: A far larger clone is one nucleotide away, so this likely arose from a read error. At the DNA level, this CDR3 is encoded by other sequences in the same sample as well. The chain combines TRDV1 with TRDJ2; TRDD3 aligns across 7 bases. Matching the DNA to germline supplied the J gene, which TCRdb does not give. CDR3 length: 19 residues. Per germline, CDR1 TSWWSYY and CDR2 QGS. Written as DNA, the CDR3 is TGTGCTCTTGGAGCCCCATTCCCCTTTTGGGGGGGATTGACAGCGCAACTCTTCTTT. It specifies CALGAPFPFWGGLTAQLFF.

This clone appeared many times. This chain links TRDV1 with TRDJ1; TRDD2 might be the D (5 bases). V was shortened by 5 bases and J by 3 bases, with 31 bases between the two germline ends. This CDR3 has 20 amino acids. Germline CDR1 and CDR2: TSWWSYY and QGS. CDR3 in amino acids: CALGSRLPTRAPQPPDKLIF. As DNA, the CDR3 is TGTGCTCTTGGGTCGCGTCTTCCAACTCGGGCTCCGCAACCGCCCGATAAACTCATCTTT.

This clone has more than one count but fewer than ten. For this DNA, TCRdb reports the protein of a much larger clone, which diverges at residue 8, most likely from a read error; the protein presented here is translated directly from the DNA. This chain uses TRDV1 with TRDJ1; the match to TRDD3 covers 12 bases. TCRdb does not report a J gene; here it was assigned by matching the DNA to germline references. V was clipped by 3 bases and J by 0 bases; unmatched bases: 23. Germline assignment: CDR1 TSWWSYY and CDR2 QGS. The CDR3 sequence is 23 residues long. The CDR3 DNA reads TGTGCTCTTGGGGAGCCGGCTAGGAGCAGAATGAACTGGGGGATACCGTACACCGATAAACTCATCTTT. The encoded protein is CALGEPARSRMNWGIPYTDKLIF.